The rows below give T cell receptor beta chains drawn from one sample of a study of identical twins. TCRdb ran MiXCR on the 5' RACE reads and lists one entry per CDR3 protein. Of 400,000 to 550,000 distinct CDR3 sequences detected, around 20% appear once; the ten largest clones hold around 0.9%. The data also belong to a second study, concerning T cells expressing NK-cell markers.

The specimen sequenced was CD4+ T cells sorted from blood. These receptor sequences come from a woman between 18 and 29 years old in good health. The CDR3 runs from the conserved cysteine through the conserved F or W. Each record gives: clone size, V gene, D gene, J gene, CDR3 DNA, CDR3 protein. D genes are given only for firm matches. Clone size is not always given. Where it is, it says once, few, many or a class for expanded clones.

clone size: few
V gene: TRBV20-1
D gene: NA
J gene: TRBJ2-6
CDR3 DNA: TGCAGTGCTAATAAAGGGAGCTCTGGGGCCAACGTCCTGACTTTC
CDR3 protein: CSANKGSSGANVLTF

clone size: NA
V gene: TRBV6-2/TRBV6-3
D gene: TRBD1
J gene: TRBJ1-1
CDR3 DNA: TGTGCCAGCAGGGAGACAGGGTTGACTGAAGCTTTCTTT
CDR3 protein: CASRETGLTEAFF

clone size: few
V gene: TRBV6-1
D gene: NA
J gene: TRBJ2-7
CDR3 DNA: TGTGCCAGCAGGACAAACAGGGACGCCTACGAGCAGTACTTC
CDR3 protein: CASRTNRDAYEQYF

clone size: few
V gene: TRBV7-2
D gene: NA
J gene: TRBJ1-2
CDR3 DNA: TGTGCCAGCAGCCGCGAGGTGTACTATGGCTACACCTTC
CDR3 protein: CASSREVYYGYTF

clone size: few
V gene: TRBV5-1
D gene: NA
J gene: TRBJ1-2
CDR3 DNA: TGCGCCAGCAGCTTGGCCGACCTACGCTATGGCTACACCTTC
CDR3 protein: CASSLADLRYGYTF

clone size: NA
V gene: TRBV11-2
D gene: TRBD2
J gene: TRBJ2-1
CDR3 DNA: TGTGCCAGCAGCTTAGATCCCCGCGGGAGGTATAATGAGCAGTTCTTC
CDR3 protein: CASSLDPRGRYNEQFF

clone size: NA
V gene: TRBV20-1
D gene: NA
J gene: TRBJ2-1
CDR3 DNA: TGCAGTGCTACGGCGAGAGTCGGTGAGCAGTTCTTC
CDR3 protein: CSATARVGEQFF

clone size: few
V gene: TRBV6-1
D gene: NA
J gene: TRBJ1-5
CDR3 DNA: TGTGCCAGCAGTCCCCCTAGAGGCAATCAGCCCCAGCATTTT
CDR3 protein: CASSPPRGNQPQHF

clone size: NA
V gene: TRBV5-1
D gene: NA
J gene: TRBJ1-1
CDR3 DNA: TGCGCCAGCAGCTTGAGGTTGACAGACATGAACACTGAAGCTTTCTTT
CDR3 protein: CASSLRLTDMNTEAFF

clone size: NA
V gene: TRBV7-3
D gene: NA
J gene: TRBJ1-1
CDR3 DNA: TGTGCCAGCAGCTTGGGCAAGAAGGGCACTGAAGCTTTCTTT
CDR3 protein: CASSLGKKGTEAFF

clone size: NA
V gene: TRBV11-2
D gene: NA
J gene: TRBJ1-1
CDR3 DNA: TGTGCCAGCAGCTTCCCCGGGACCGTTGTCTTCTTT
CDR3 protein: CASSFPGTVVFF

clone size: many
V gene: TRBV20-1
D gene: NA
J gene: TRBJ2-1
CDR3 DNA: TGCAGTGCTAGATCCTTGGACAGATACAATGAGCAGTTCTTC
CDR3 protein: CSARSLDRYNEQFF

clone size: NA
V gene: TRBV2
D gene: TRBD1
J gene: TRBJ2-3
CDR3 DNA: TGTGCCAGCAGGCTCGGGACAGGGCTCACAGATACGCAGTATTTT
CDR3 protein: CASRLGTGLTDTQYF

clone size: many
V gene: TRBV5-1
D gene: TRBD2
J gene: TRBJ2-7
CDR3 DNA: TGCGCCAGCAGCTGGAGCGGGAGGGCCAACTACGAGCAGTACTTC
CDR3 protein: CASSWSGRANYEQYF

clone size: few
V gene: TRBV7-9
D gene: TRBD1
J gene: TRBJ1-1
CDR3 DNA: TGTGCCAGCATGGAGGGGGCGAGGACTGAAGCTTTCTTT
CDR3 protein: CASMEGARTEAFF

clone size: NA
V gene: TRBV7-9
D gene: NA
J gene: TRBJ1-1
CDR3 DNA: TGTGCCAGCAGCGTAGCCAAGGGTCCTAGCACTGAAGCTTTCTTT
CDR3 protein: CASSVAKGPSTEAFF

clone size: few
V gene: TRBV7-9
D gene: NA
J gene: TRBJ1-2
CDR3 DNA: TGTGCCAGCAGCTTAGAAGGTATCGATGGCTACACCTTC
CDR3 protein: CASSLEGIDGYTF

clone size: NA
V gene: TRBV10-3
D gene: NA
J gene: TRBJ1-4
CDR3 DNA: TGTGCCATCAGTGAGTCGGCAGTTGGTGAAAAACTGTTTTTT
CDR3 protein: CAISESAVGEKLFF

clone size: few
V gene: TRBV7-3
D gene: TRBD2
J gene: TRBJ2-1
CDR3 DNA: TGTGCCAGCAGCCCGGGGGGGCCATCCAATGAGCAGTTCTTC
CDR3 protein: CASSPGGPSNEQFF

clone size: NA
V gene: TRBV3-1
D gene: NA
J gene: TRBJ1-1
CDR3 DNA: TGTGCCAGCAGCCTCAGTTCAGGGGAAGCTTTCTTT
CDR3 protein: CASSLSSGEAFF

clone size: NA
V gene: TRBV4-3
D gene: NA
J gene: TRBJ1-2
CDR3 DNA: TGCGCCAGCAGCCATGGGACTTCTAACTATGGCTACACCTTC
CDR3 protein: CASSHGTSNYGYTF

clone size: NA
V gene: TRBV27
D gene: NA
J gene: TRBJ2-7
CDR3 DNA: TGTGCCAGCAGTCGAGAGGTCGTCTCCTACGAGCAGTACTTC
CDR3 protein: CASSREVVSYEQYF